This T cell receptor (beta chain) comes out of a study of T cells in Graves' hyperthyroidism and ophthalmopathy. At least 3 on the Clinical Activity Score was recorded for ophthalmopathy patients, who also had NOSPECS grade at least 4 and duration under 3 months. Template material for amplifying TCR beta CDR3 regions consisted of RNA transcripts. During a first-round RT-PCR of the TCR CDR3, the HTBI primer set was used. MiXCR was run by TCRdb on the multiplex PCR reads, yielding one entry per CDR3 protein. The table records nearly 600,000 distinct CDR3 sequences, approximately 15% of them present only once. Looked up from germline, CDR1 is DFQATT and CDR2 is SNEGSKA (reference sequence). The CDR3 covers 15 residues. V trimming: 1 base; J trimming: 9 bases; junction bases outside the gene matches: 10.

This clonotype was sampled from a woman under 30 with Graves' ophthalmopathy. Sample: blood. This chain uses TRBV20-1 with TRBJ2-1; 9 bases match TRBD2. Written as DNA, the CDR3 is TGCAGTGCTAGAGGGGGTGCTAGCGGGAATCCTGAGCAGTTCTTC. Translated: CSARGGASGNPEQFF.